The T cell receptor beta chain described here comes from a study of T cells expressing NK-cell markers. Study at large: In sorted CD3+CD56+NKG2C+, CD3+CD56+NKG2C- and CD3+CD56-NKG2C+ T cells, TCR beta repertoires were obtained. Study results and caveats: The dominant NKG2C+ clonotypes represented about 1.0-7.0% of CD8+ T cells in five to seven donors.

This CDR3 is 16 amino acids long. CDR1 is MNHNS, CDR2 SASEGT, per germline. TCRdb reprocessed the 5' RACE reads and keeps a single row for each CDR3 protein, giving no DNA. The sample's table shows around 280,000 distinct CDR3 sequences. In regard to this clonotype: The antigen is undetermined.

The chain has TRBV6-1 and TRBJ2-5; TCRdb proposes TRBD2, but this gene call is untestable without DNA. This receptor was obtained from a man younger than 35 in good health. The sample comprised blood T cells: a sorted CD56 or NKG2C T cell subset, CD4+ or CD8+ T cells, or bulk PBMC T cells (not recorded which). Here the CDR3 reads CASTTLAGGYQETQYF.